This T cell receptor beta chain is from a study of shared clonotypes between healthy human individuals. Across the whole study: Three plates were used per donor for CD4 naive, three for CD4 memory, two for CD8 naive and one for CD8 memory. Study findings and constraints: Larger richness was generally estimated for naive than memory subsets.

In regard to this clone: Its specificity is not known.

The repertoire was sequenced with immunoSEQ multiplex PCR; TCRdb's copy has only in-frame clones and lacks some. The sample yields 1 million to 1.2 million clones, approximately 75% seen once. The germline gives CDR1 GTSNPN, CDR2 SVGIG (reference sequence). The CDR3 covers 14 residues. With 7 bases clipped from V and 6 bases from J, the junction kept 11 bases outside the gene matches. Material for sequencing was memory CD4+ T cells from PBMCs. Subset noted: CD45RA-negative fraction. The clonotype was recovered from a man aged 18 to 30 in good health. Some clones in this sample may be carry-over from other donors' samples. This chain connects TRBV30 to TRBJ2-1; 8 bases fit TRBD1. CDR3 bases: TGTGCCTCAACCCCGACAGGGGCGGGCAATGAGCAGTTCTTC. Translated: CASTPTGAGNEQFF.